Reported below is one TCR beta chain. This entry belongs to a study of technical replicates of blood from a few donors. Germline CDR1 SGHTA, CDR2 FQGNSA. The CDR3 is 14 residues long. J gave up 5 bases and V 4 bases, and 5 bases lay outside the gene matches. Libraries were prepared by immunoSEQ multiplex PCR; TCRdb keeps only in-frame clonotypes and omits some of them. Among 90,000 to 100,000 clones, approximately 95% were seen once, and the ten largest hold approximately 0.37%. This chain joins TRBV7-2 and TRBJ2-3; TRBD2 agrees at 8 bases. The origin of this receptor is a human donor in good health. Sequenced material: T cells isolated from PBMCs. The CDR3 spells CASSYSSGLDTQYF. For the CDR3, the DNA is TGTGCCAGCAGCTATTCTAGCGGGTTAGATACGCAGTATTTT. Drawing the rest from reference TRBV7-2 and TRBJ2-3, the complete variable domain is GAGVSQSPSNKVTEKGKDVELRCDPISGHTALYWYRQSLGQGLEFLIYFQGNSAPDKSGLPSDRFSAERTGGSVSTLTIQRTQQEDSAVYLCASSYSSGLDTQYFGPGTRLTVL.